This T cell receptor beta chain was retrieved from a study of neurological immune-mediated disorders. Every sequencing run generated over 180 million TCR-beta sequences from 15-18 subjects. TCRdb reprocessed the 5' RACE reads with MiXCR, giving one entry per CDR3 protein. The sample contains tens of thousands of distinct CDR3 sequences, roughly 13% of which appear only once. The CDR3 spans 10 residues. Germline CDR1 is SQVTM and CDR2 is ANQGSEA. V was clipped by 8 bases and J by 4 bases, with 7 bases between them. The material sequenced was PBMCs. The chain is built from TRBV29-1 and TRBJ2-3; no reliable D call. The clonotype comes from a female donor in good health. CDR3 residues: CSIAADTQYF. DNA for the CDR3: TGCAGCATTGCGGCAGATACGCAGTATTTT.